The present TCR beta chain was sequenced within a study of graft-versus-host responses after intestinal transplantation. Across the study: The whole recipient group had anti-thymocyte globulin induction followed by tacrolimus and steroids for two to three years.

Overall study results and limits: Early after transplant, HvG clones declined as circulating GvH clones peaked.

TCRdb's table, derived via immunoSEQ multiplex PCR, lists solely in-frame clones and lacks some. Of roughly 81,000 clones listed, about four fifths are singletons. With respect to this clone: The antigen remains unidentified.

CDR1 and CDR2 from the germline V gene are SGHRS and YFSETQ. The J segment lost 7 bases and the V segment lost 4 bases, leaving 12 bases of the junction unmatched. The CDR3 spans 15 residues. The chain uses TRBV5-1 and TRBJ2-7; 9 nucleotides align to TRBD1. The specimen comprised unstimulated CD4+ T cells sorted from spleen or lymph node cells, sampled before intestinal transplant. This sequence originates from a human donor who received an intestinal transplant. In nucleotides, the CDR3 is TGCGCCAGCAGCCTGACCGGGACAGGGAAGAGGGAGCAGTACTTC. Protein product: CASSLTGTGKREQYF.